This entry lists 13 T cell receptor beta chains sequenced from one sample in a study of blood T cells in healthy people across ages (dated by TCRdb to the mid-2010s). The library was obtained by 5' RACE. The data were produced on an Illumina HiSeq 2500. A second PCR of roughly 7 to 12 cycles was run with a J-beta primer mix and a sample-barcoded 5' primer. The public sequencing data were trimmed at Q25 with fastp and processed into clonotypes with MiXCR by TCRdb, which kept only in-frame beta chains. Each record represents a unique CDR3 protein, reported with the most common genes and DNA among its rows. The sample yields hundreds of thousands of distinct CDR3 sequences; around 45% were counted once. Under 35% of the sample comes from the top ten. The sequenced sample was blood. The receptors were sampled from a woman aged 55 to 70 in good health.

The V call is TRBV20-1, the J call TRBJ2-7; D is perhaps TRBD1 (5 bases). The CDR3 runs 14 residues. Germline V lookup: CDR1 DFQATT, CDR2 SNEGSKA (reference sequence). Between the trimmed V and J ends, which lost 3 bases and 1 base, there was a span of 13 bases. CDR3 sequence reads: CSARDTSRSYEQYF. DNA for the CDR3: TGCAGTGCTAGGGACACATCCCGATCCTACGAGCAGTACTTC.

The sample holds a few counts of this clonotype. The chain employs TRBV18 and TRBJ2-4; 10 bases match TRBD1. The V gene end was trimmed by 2 bases and the J gene end by 7 bases; junction bases not matched to a gene: 5. This CDR3 region has 15 residues. The germline gives CDR1 KGHSH, CDR2 LQKENI. The CDR3 region has the DNA TGTGCCAGCTCACCATTGGGGACAGGGGCGAACATTCAGTACTTC. Translating gives CASSPLGTGANIQYF.

The chain uses TRBV21-1 and TRBJ2-7. TRBV21-1 is assigned pseudogene status. The CDR3 loop spans 15 amino acids. The CDR3 nucleotides read TGTGCCAGCAGCAAAGAAAAAGGAAAGTCCTACGAGCAGTACTTC. This codes for CASSKEKGKSYEQYF.

This clonotype occurred a few times. The J gene is TRBJ2-7, the V gene TRBV7-6; D perhaps matches TRBD2 (6 bases). V dropped 3 bases and J dropped 0 bases, with 12 bases sitting between them. The CDR3 extends over 15 amino acids. Per the germline V gene, CDR1 is SGHVS and CDR2 is FNYEAQ. CDR3 residues: CASSFGTGISYEQYF. CDR3 DNA sequence: TGTGCCAGCAGCTTCGGGACTGGGATCTCCTACGAGCAGTACTTC.

CDR3 in amino acids: CSARELAGGLYNEQFF. CDR3 in DNA: TGCAGTGCTAGAGAACTAGCGGGAGGGCTCTACAATGAGCAGTTCTTC. This chain links TRBV20-1 with TRBJ2-1; TRBD2 agrees at 13 bases. Unmatched junction bases numbered 2, after V lost 0 bases and J lost 3 bases. The germline V gene encodes CDR1 DFQATT and CDR2 SNEGSKA (reference sequence). The CDR3 spans 16 residues.

The CDR3 here is CASSHLLDNNEQFF. In DNA form, the CDR3 reads TGTGCCAGCAGCCACCTCCTGGATAACAATGAGCAGTTCTTC. The chain links TRBV6-2 or TRBV6-3 to TRBJ2-1; the D is unclear. The CDR3 contains 14 residues. CDR1 and CDR2 from the germline V gene are MNHEY and SVGEGT. Trimming shortened V by 6 bases and J by 5 bases, and 14 bases separated the two germline ends.

This clonotype was counted ten times or more. The chain joins TRBV7-2 to TRBJ2-7; 14 nucleotides agree with TRBD2. V dropped 5 bases and J dropped 1; count of bases not matched to a gene: 4. The CDR3 has 16 residues. CDR1 is SGHTA, CDR2 FQGNSA, per germline. CDR3 in amino acids: CASSGRLAGGSYEQYF. CDR3 DNA sequence: TGTGCCAGCAGCGGACGACTAGCGGGAGGGTCCTACGAGCAGTACTTC.

V usage is TRBV28 and J usage is TRBJ2-5, with D maybe TRBD1 (7 bases). In germline, CDR1 is MDHEN, CDR2 SYDVKM. CDR3 length equals 18 residues. The V and J ends lost 7 bases and 5 bases respectively, with 29 bases between them. For the CDR3, the DNA is TGTGCCAGCAACGCGGGGAGCTGGGACAGCACCTTCCCCGAGACCCAGTACTTC. Amino acids: CASNAGSWDSTFPETQYF.

With respect to this clonotype: A read error may explain this, as a much larger clone is one base away. V usage is TRBV29-1 and J usage is TRBJ2-3, with D unclear. CDR3 length equals 12 residues. CDR1 is SQVTM, CDR2 ANQGSEA, per germline. In DNA form, the CDR3 reads TGCAACGTTGAAAAGGGTCCAGATACGCAGTATTTT. This codes for CNVEKGPDTQYF.

This chain connects TRBV10-3 to TRBJ2-4; 13 nucleotides agree with TRBD2. Germline assignment: CDR1 ENHRY and CDR2 SYGVKD. This CDR3 is built from 15 residues. CDR3 protein: CTSGLAGDVKNIQYF. DNA for the CDR3: TGTACCAGCGGACTAGCGGGAGATGTCAAAAACATTCAGTACTTC.

The chain combines TRBV3-1 with TRBJ2-5; 7 bases are shared with TRBD1. Germline V CDR1 and CDR2: LGHDT, YNNKEL (reference sequence). The CDR3 runs to 13 residues. Germline trimming cut 3 bases from V and 6 bases from J; bases unmatched to any gene: 4. The CDR3 nucleotides read TGTGCCAGCAGCCAGAACAGGGGACAGACCCAGTACTTC. As protein: CASSQNRGQTQYF.

This clonotype was seen once. The chain joins TRBV10-3 to TRBJ2-5, with TRBD2 as a possible D gene (6 bases). The CDR3 extends over 15 amino acids. The germline gives CDR1 ENHRY, CDR2 SYGVKD. Trimming shortened V by 1 base and J by 2 bases, and 11 bases separated the two germline ends. The CDR3 is CAISEWGTGQETQYF. The CDR3 DNA is TGTGCCATCAGTGAGTGGGGGACTGGGCAAGAGACCCAGTACTTC.

This clonotype came up a few times. This sequence joins TRBV4-2 and TRBJ2-7; 11 bases match TRBD2. CDR1 is LGHNA and CDR2 is YNFKEQ in the germline V gene. The CDR3 length is 15 residues. The J segment lost 2 bases and the V segment lost 4 bases, leaving 4 bases of the junction unmatched. CDR3 region: CASSLRLAGTYEQYF. The CDR3 DNA sequence: TGTGCCAGCAGCCTCAGACTAGCGGGAACCTACGAGCAGTACTTC.